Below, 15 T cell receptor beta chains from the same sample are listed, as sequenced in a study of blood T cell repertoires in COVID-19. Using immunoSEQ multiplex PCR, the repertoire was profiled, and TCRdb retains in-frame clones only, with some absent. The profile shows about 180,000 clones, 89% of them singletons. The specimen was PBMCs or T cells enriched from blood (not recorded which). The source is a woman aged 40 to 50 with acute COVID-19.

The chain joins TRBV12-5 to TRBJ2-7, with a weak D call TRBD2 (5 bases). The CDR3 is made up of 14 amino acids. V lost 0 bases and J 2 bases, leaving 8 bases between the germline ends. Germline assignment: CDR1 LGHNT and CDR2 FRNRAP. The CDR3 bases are TGTGCTAGTGGTTTGGTACGACTACCCTACGAGCAGTACTTC. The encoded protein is CASGLVRLPYEQYF.

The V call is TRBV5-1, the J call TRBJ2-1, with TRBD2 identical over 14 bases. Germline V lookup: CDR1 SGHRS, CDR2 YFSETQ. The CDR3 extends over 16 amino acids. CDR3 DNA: TGCGCAACCCGGGGGACTAGCGGGAGCTCCTACAATGAGCAGTTCTTC. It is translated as CATRGTSGSSYNEQFF.

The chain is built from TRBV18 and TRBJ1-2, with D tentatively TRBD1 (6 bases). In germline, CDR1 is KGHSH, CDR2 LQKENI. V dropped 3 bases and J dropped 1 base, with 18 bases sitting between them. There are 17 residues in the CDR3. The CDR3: CASSPNRDKLFNYGYTF. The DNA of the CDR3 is TGTGCCAGCTCACCTAACCGGGACAAACTCTTTAACTATGGCTACACCTTC.

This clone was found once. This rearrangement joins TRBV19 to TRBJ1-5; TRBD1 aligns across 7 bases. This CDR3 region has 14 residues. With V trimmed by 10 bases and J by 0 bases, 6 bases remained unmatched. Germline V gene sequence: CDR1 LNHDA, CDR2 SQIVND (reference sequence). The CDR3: CATGTEYSNQPQHF. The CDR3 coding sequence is TGTGCCACGGGGACAGAATATAGCAATCAGCCCCAGCATTTT.

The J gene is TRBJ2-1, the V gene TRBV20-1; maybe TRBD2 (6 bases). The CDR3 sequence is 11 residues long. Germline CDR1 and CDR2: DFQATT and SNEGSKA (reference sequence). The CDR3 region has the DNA TGCAGCGGGGGTAGCGCCAATGAGCAGTTCTTC. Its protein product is CSGGSANEQFF.

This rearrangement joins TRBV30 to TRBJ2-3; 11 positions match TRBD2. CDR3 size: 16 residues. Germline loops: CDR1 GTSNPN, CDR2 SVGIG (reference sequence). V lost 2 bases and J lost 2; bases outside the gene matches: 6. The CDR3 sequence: CAWSRVAGGPTDTQYF. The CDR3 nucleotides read TGTGCCTGGAGTAGAGTAGCGGGAGGGCCCACAGATACGCAGTATTTT.

CDR3 bases: TGTGCCAGCTCACCACGGGCGACAGGGGAAGCCGGAAACACCATATATTTT. Translation gives CASSPRATGEAGNTIYF. The chain employs TRBV18 and TRBJ1-3, with 8 bases aligning to TRBD1. The germline CDR1 and CDR2 sequences are KGHSH and LQKENI. The ends lost 1 base at V and 4 bases at J; junction bases unmatched: 9. The CDR3 is 17 amino acids.

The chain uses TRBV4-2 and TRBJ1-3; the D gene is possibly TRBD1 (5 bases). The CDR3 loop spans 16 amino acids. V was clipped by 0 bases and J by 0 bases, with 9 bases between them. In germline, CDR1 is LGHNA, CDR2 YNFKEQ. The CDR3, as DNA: TGTGCCAGCAGCCAAGACCCAGGGTACTCTGGAAACACCATATATTTT. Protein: CASSQDPGYSGNTIYF.

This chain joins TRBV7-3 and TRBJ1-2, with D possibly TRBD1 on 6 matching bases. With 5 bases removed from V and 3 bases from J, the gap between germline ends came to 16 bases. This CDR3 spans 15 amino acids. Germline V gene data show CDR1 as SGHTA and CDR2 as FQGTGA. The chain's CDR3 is CASSPRWGRYYGYTF. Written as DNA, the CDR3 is TGTGCCAGCAGCCCTCGTTGGGGGCGATACTATGGCTACACCTTC. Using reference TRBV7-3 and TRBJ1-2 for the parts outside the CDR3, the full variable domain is GAGVSQTPSNKVTEKGKYVELRCDPISGHTALYWYRQSLGQGPEFLIYFQGTGAADDSGLPNDRFFAVRPEGSVSTLKIQRTERGDSAVYLCASSPRWGRYYGYTFGSGTRLTVV.

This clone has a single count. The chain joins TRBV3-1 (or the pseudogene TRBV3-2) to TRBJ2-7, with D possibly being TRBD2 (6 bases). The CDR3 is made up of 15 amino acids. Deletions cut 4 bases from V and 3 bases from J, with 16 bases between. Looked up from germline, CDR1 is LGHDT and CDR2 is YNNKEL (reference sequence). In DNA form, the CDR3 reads TGTGCCAGCAGCCGCCCCGGGACTCAATTCTACGAGCAGTACTTC. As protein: CASSRPGTQFYEQYF.

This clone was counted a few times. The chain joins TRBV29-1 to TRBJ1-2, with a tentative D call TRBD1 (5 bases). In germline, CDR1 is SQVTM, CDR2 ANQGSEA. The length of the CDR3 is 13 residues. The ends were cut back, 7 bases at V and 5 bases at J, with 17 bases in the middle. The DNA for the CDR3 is TGCAGCGCAGGGACTGATGGTACTTATGGCTACACCTTC. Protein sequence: CSAGTDGTYGYTF.

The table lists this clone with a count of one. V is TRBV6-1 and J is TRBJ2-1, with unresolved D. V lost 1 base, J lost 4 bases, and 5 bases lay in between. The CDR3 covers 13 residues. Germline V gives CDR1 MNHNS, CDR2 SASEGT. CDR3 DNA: TGTGCCAGCAGTGAAGGGGCGTACAATGAGCAGTTCTTC. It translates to CASSEGAYNEQFF.

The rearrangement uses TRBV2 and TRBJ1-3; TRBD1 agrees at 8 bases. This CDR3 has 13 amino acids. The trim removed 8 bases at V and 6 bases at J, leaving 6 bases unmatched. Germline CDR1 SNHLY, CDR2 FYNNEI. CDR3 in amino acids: CASHGQGENTIYF. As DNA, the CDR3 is TGTGCCAGCCATGGACAGGGAGAAAACACCATATATTTT. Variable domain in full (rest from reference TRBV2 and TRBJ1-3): EPEVTQTPSHQVTQMGQEVILRCVPISNHLYFYWYRQILGQKVEFLVSFYNNEISEKSEIFDDQFSVERPDGSNFTLKIRSTKLEDSAMYFCASHGQGENTIYFGEGSWLTVV.

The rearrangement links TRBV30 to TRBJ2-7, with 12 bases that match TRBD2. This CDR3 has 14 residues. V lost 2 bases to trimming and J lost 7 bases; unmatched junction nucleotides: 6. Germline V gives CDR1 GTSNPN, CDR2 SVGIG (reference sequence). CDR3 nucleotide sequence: TGTGCCTGGAGTCGACTAGCGGGGGATCGGGAGCAGTACTTC. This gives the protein CAWSRLAGDREQYF. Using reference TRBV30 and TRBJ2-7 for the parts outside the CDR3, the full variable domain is SQTIHQWPATLVQPVGSPLSLECTVEGTSNPNLYWYRQAAGRGLQLLFYSVGIGQISSEVPQNLSASRPQDRQFILSSKKLLLSDSGFYLCAWSRLAGDREQYFGPGTRLTVT.

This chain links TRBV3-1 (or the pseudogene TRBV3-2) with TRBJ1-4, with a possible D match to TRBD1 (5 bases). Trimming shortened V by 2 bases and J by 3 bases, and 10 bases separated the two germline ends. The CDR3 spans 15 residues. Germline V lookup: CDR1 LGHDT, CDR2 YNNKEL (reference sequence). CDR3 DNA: TGTGCCAGCAGCCAACAGGGCGCTTCTAATGAAAAACTGTTTTTT. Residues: CASSQQGASNEKLFF.